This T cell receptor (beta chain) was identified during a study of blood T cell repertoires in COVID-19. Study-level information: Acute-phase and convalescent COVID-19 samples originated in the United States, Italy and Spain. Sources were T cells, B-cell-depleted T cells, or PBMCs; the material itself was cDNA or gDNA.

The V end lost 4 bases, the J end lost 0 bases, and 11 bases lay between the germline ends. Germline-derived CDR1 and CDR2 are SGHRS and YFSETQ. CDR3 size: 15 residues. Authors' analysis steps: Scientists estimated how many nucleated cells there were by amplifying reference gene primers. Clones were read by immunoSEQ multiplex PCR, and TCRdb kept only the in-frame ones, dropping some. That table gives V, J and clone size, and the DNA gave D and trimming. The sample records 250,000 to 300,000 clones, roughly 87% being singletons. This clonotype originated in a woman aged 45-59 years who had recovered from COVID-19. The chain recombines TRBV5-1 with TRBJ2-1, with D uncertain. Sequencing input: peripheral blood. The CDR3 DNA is TGCGCCAGCAGCCTTCAAAGGAGCTCCTACAATGAGCAGTTCTTC. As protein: CASSLQRSSYNEQFF.